These 9 T cell receptor beta chains were all obtained from the same sample, sequenced in a study of T cells in Graves' hyperthyroidism and ophthalmopathy. TCR beta CDR3 sequences were amplified from RNA transcripts. Carried out on the TCR CDR3, a first-round RT-PCR used the HTBI primer set. Each CDR3 protein gets one entry after TCRdb re-called the multiplex PCR reads with MiXCR. The table shows approximately 380,000 distinct CDR3 sequences, with roughly 13% occurring only once. What was sequenced was blood. The receptors originated from a man aged 50 or older with Graves' ophthalmopathy.

This sequence joins TRBV28 and TRBJ2-6; perhaps D is TRBD1 or TRBD2 (6 bases each). Trimming stripped 3 bases from V and 2 bases from J, with 11 bases between. Germline V gives CDR1 MDHEN, CDR2 SYDVKM. The length of the CDR3 is 16 residues. CDR3: CASSLFGGTGANVLTF. For the CDR3, the DNA is TGTGCCAGCAGTTTGTTCGGGGGCACTGGGGCCAACGTCCTGACTTTC.

This clonotype was picked up many times. This chain uses TRBV3-1 with TRBJ1-2; no clear D. V lost 0 bases and J 8 bases, leaving 10 bases between the germline ends. CDR3 size: 13 residues. Per the germline V gene, CDR1 is LGHDT and CDR2 is YNNKEL (reference sequence). CDR3: CASSQDLRGGYTF. CDR3 sequence (DNA): TGTGCCAGCAGCCAAGATCTTCGAGGCGGCTACACCTTC.

This clonotype was detected many times. The rearrangement joins TRBV24-1 to TRBJ2-5, with 9 bases that match TRBD1. Unmatched junction bases numbered 9, after V lost 9 bases and J lost 5 bases. This CDR3 is built from 14 residues. Germline V gene data show CDR1 as KGHDR and CDR2 as SFDVKD. In nucleotides, the CDR3 is TGTGCCACCCAACAGGGGGCGAGAGGCGAGACCCAGTACTTC. It specifies CATQQGARGETQYF.

This chain uses TRBV6-1 with TRBJ2-7; D might be TRBD1 or TRBD2, each matching 5 bases. The CDR3 totals 13 residues. Trimming shortened V by 11 bases and J by 7 bases, and 21 bases separated the two germline ends. CDR1 and CDR2 from the germline V gene are MNHNS and SASEGT. The CDR3 is CASSRDGGREQYF. DNA of the CDR3: TGTGCCTCGTCCCGGGACGGCGGCAGAGAGCAGTACTTC.

V is TRBV6-5 and J is TRBJ2-5; 7 nucleotides align to TRBD2. V lost 0 bases, J lost 2 bases, and 6 bases stayed unmatched. The germline V gene encodes CDR1 MNHEY and CDR2 SVGAGI. This CDR3 region has 16 residues. In DNA form, the CDR3 reads TGTGCCAGCAGTTACTCGTTTTCTAGCGGACAAGAGACCCAGTACTTC. As protein: CASSYSFSSGQETQYF.

This clonotype appeared many times. This rearrangement joins TRBV29-1 to TRBJ1-1, with no clear D. Trimming pared 1 base from V and 1 base from J, leaving 7 bases between. The CDR3 loop spans 13 amino acids. Germline CDR1 reads SQVTM; CDR2 reads ANQGSEA. CDR3 protein: CSVEGAGNTEAFF. The CDR3 nucleotides read TGCAGCGTTGAAGGTGCGGGGAACACTGAAGCTTTCTTT.

The J gene is TRBJ2-1, the V gene TRBV25-1, with 13 nucleotides matching TRBD2. V lost 6 bases, J lost 4 bases, and 6 bases stayed unmatched. The CDR3 runs 16 residues. Germline V gives CDR1 MGHDK, CDR2 SYGVNS. CDR3 nucleotides: TGTGCCAGCAGACGGACTAGCGGGAGAGGTTACAATGAGCAGTTCTTC. Residues: CASRRTSGRGYNEQFF.

This clonotype has only one observation. The chain recombines TRBV29-1 with TRBJ1-2; 9 bases fit TRBD1. V shed 7 bases and J 7 bases; nucleotides not matched to a gene: 13. This CDR3 region has 14 residues. CDR1 is SQVTM and CDR2 is ANQGSEA in the germline V gene. The CDR3 is CSGGQGQPIGGYTF. The CDR3, as DNA: TGCAGCGGGGGACAGGGACAACCAATCGGTGGCTACACCTTC.

This clonotype was seen at least ten times. V usage is TRBV20-1 and J usage is TRBJ1-1, with D unresolved. CDR1 and CDR2 (germline): DFQATT, SNEGSKA (reference sequence). This CDR3 spans 12 amino acids. Trimming removed 0 bases at V and 0 bases at J, with 2 bases between. In DNA, the CDR3 is TGCAGTGCTAGAGATTTGAACACTGAAGCTTTCTTT. It translates to CSARDLNTEAFF.